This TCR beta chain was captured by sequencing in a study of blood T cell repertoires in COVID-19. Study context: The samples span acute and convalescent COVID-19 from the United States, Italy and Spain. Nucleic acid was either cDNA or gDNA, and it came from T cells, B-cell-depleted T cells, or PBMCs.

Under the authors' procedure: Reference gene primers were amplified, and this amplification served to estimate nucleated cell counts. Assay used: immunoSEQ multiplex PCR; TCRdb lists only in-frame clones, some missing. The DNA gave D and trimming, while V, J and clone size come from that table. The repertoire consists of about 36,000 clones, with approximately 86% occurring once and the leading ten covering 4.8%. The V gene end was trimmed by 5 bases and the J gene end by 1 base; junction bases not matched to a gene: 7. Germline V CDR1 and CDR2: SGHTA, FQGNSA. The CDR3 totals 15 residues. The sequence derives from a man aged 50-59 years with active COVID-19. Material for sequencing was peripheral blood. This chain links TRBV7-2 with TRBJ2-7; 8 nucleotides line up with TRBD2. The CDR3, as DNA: TGTGCCAGCAGCCTACGGGGCGGGGGGTCCTACGAGCAGTACTTC. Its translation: CASSLRGGGSYEQYF.